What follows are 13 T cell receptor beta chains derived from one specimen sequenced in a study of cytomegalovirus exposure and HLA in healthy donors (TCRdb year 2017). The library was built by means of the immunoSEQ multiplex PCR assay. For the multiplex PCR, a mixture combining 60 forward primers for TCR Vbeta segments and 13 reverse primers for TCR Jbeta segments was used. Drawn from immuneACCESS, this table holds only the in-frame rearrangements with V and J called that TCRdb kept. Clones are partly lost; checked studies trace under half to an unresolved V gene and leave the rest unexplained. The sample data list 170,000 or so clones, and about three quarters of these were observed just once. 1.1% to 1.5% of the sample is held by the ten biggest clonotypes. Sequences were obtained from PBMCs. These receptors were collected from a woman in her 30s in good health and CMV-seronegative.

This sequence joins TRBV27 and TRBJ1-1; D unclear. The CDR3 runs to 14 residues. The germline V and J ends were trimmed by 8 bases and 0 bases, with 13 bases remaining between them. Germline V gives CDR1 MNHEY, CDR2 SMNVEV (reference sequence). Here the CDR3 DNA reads TGTGCCAGCCAGAAACAAAATATGAACACTGAAGCTTTCTTT. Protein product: CASQKQNMNTEAFF.

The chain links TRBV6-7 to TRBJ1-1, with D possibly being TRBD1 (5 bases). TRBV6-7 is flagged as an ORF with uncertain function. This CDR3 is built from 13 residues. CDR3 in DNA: TGTAATGATCCGGGGGGGAGTAACACTGAAGCTTTCTTT. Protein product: CNDPGGSNTEAFF.

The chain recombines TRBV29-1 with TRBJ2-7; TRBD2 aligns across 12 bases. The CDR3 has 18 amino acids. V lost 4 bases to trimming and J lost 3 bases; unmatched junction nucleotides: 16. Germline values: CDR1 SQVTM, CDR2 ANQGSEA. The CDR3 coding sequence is TGCAGCGTTGGTACCCAGACTAGCGGGAGATGGCGGGTCTACGAGCAGTACTTC. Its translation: CSVGTQTSGRWRVYEQYF.

CDR3 loop: CASSPFPNSPLHF. The DNA for the CDR3 is TGTGCCAGCAGCCCTTTTCCGAATTCACCCCTCCACTTT. The rearrangement joins TRBV5-5 to TRBJ1-6; D not resolved. CDR3 length: 13 amino acids. Trimming shortened V by 4 bases and J by 7 bases, and 9 bases separated the two germline ends. Germline CDR1 and CDR2: SGHKS and YYEKEE (reference sequence).

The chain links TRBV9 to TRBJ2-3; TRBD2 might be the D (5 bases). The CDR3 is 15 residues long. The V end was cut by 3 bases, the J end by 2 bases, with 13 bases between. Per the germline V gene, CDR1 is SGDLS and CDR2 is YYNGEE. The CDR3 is CASSATGIATDTQYF. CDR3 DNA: TGTGCCAGCAGCGCTACCGGGATTGCCACAGATACGCAGTATTTT.

CDR3 DNA sequence: TGTGCCAGTAGTATTTGGGCCCCGAAAGGCTATGGCTACACCTTC. Its translation is CASSIWAPKGYGYTF. The gene calls are TRBV19 and TRBJ1-2; D is uncertain. Germline V gene lookup returns CDR1 LNHDA and CDR2 SQIVND (reference sequence). The CDR3 totals 15 residues. The V and J ends lost 3 bases and 4 bases respectively, with 15 bases between them.

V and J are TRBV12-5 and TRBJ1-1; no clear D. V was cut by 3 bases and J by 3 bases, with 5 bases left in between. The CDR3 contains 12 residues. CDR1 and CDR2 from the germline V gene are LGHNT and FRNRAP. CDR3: CASGLTDTEAFF. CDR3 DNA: TGTGCTAGTGGTTTAACGGACACTGAAGCTTTCTTT.

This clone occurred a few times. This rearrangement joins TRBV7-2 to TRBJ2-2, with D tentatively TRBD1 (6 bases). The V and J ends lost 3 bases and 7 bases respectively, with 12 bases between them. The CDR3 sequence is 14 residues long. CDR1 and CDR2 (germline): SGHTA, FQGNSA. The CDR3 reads CASSLETGIGELFF. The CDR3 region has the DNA TGTGCCAGCAGCTTGGAAACAGGGATCGGGGAGCTGTTTTTT. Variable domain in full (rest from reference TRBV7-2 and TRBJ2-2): GAGVSQSPSNKVTEKGKDVELRCDPISGHTALYWYRQSLGQGLEFLIYFQGNSAPDKSGLPSDRFSAERTGGSVSTLTIQRTQQEDSAVYLCASSLETGIGELFFGEGSRLTVL.

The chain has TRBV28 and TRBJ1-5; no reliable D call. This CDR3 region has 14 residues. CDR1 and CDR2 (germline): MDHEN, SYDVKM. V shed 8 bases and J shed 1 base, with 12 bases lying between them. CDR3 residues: CASGRLQSNQPQHF. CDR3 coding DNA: TGTGCCAGCGGCCGCCTCCAAAGCAATCAGCCCCAGCATTTT. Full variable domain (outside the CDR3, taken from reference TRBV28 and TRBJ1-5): DVKVTQSSRYLVKRTGEKVFLECVQDMDHENMFWYRQDPGLGLRLIYFSYDVKMKEKGDIPEGYSVSREKKERFSLILESASTNQTSMYLCASGRLQSNQPQHFGDGTRLSIL.

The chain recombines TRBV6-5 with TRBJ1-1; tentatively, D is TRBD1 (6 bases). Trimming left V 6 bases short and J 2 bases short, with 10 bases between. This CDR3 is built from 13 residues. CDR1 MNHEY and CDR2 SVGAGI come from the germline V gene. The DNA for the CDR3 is TGTGCCAGCAGCTGGACAGTCAACACTGAAGCTTTCTTT. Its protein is CASSWTVNTEAFF.

CDR3 in amino acids: CASSYSFGGYGYTF. The CDR3, as DNA: TGTGCCAGCAGTTACTCCTTCGGGGGATACGGCTACACCTTC. The chain is built from TRBV6-5 and TRBJ1-2, with a possible D match to TRBD1 (5 bases). Germline assignment: CDR1 MNHEY and CDR2 SVGAGI. Trimming stripped 0 bases from V and 8 bases from J, with 13 bases between. The CDR3 loop spans 14 amino acids.

Written as DNA, the CDR3 is TGTGCCAGCAGTTCCAACTTTGCAACTAATGAAAAACTGTTTTTT. This sequence encodes CASSSNFATNEKLFF. The chain couples TRBV28 to TRBJ1-4, with D uncertain. Trimming shortened V by 4 bases and J by 0 bases, and 9 bases separated the two germline ends. The CDR3 runs 15 residues. The V gene's germline CDR1 is MDHEN and CDR2 SYDVKM.

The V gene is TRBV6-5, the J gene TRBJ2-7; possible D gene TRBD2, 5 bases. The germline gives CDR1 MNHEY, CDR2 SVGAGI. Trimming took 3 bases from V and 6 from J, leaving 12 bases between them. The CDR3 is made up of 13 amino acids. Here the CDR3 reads CASSYGLAGEQYF. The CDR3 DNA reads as TGTGCCAGCAGTTATGGTCTAGCCGGCGAGCAGTACTTC.